These 10 T cell receptor beta chains share one sample of origin, sequenced in a study of T cell responses to AZD1222 COVID-19 vaccine. Sequencing was performed with immunoSEQ multiplex PCR; in TCRdb, only in-frame clones are kept and a portion is missing. The sample yields some 140,000 clones, 90% to 95% seen once. Sequencing used peripheral blood, obtained 28 days after the second AZD1222 dose. These receptors came from an adult who received the AZD1222 COVID-19 vaccine.

CDR3 amino acids: CASSQWRIGNQPQHF. DNA of the CDR3: TGCGCCAGCAGCCAATGGAGGATTGGGAATCAGCCCCAGCATTTT. The rearrangement uses TRBV4-1 and TRBJ1-5; D is uncertain. From germline, CDR1 is MGHRA and CDR2 YSYEKL. This CDR3 is built from 15 residues. V was cut by 2 bases and J by 4 bases, with 12 bases left in between.

This chain connects TRBV30 to TRBJ2-5; 7 nucleotides line up with TRBD2. Germline V CDR1 and CDR2: GTSNPN, SVGIG (reference sequence). V lost 2 bases to trimming and J lost 4 bases; unmatched junction nucleotides: 4. The CDR3 extends over 13 amino acids. CDR3 DNA: TGTGCCTGGAGTCATAGCGGGCGAGAGACCCAGTACTTC. This codes for CAWSHSGRETQYF.

This clone was observed a single time. The chain joins TRBV12-3 or TRBV12-4 to TRBJ1-2, with TRBD1 matching 7 bases. The CDR3 is 12 amino acids. After removal of 5 bases from V and 8 bases from J, the junction contained 5 bases not matched to a gene. In DNA form, the CDR3 reads TGTGCCAGCAGTACAGGGGCGGGAGGCTACACCTTC. Protein: CASSTGAGGYTF.

The chain employs TRBV2 and TRBJ1-2; D gene unclear. Trimming cost V 4 bases and J 6 bases, with 15 bases left between them. The CDR3 runs to 14 residues. Germline CDR1 and CDR2: SNHLY and FYNNEI. The CDR3 DNA sequence: TGTGCCAGCAGTGCCAAATTTCTGATACATGGCTACACCTTC. This gives the protein CASSAKFLIHGYTF.

The chain is built from TRBV5-4 and TRBJ2-5; D possibly corresponds to TRBD2 (5 bases). The CDR3 is made up of 15 amino acids. V shed 4 bases and J shed 1 base, with 14 bases lying between them. Per the germline V gene, CDR1 is SGHNT and CDR2 is YYREEE (reference sequence). In DNA form, the CDR3 reads TGTGCCAGCAGCCCGGGATCTGGCGGCCAAGAGACCCAGTACTTC. This gives the protein CASSPGSGGQETQYF. Drawing the rest from reference TRBV5-4 and TRBJ2-5, the complete variable domain is ETGVTQSPTHLIKTRGQQVTLRCSSQSGHNTVSWYQQALGQGPQFIFQYYREEENGRGNFPPRFSGLQFPNYSSELNVNALELDDSALYLCASSPGSGGQETQYFGPGTRLLVL.

The chain combines TRBV4-2 with TRBJ2-2; the D gene is possibly TRBD2 (5 bases). The CDR3 length is 17 residues. From germline, CDR1 is LGHNA and CDR2 YNFKEQ. Trimming removed 3 bases from V and 0 bases from J, with 14 bases in between. CDR3 sequence (DNA): TGTGCCAGCAGCCATTCGAGGGTTTTACCGAACACCGGGGAGCTGTTTTTT. Its translation is CASSHSRVLPNTGELFF.

Sample share makes this clone medium-sized. V is TRBV7-2 and J is TRBJ2-2; 8 bases line up with TRBD1. The germline CDR1 and CDR2 sequences are SGHTA and FQGNSA. This CDR3 has 14 residues. J was trimmed by 6 bases and V by 5 bases; bases with no gene match: 5. The CDR3 region is CASSQTGGSGELFF. Written as DNA, the CDR3 is TGTGCCAGCAGCCAAACAGGGGGGTCCGGGGAGCTGTTTTTT.

The chain is built from TRBV5-5 and TRBJ1-2, with TRBD1 as a possible D gene (5 bases). The CDR3 is 18 amino acids. The V end lost 5 bases, the J end lost 4 bases, and 27 bases lay between the germline ends. Germline CDR1 SGHKS, CDR2 YYEKEE (reference sequence). The DNA for the CDR3 is TGTGCCAGCAGACATACCGTGGTCGGGGGGAGCGAGGGCTATGGCTACACCTTC. It codes for CASRHTVVGGSEGYGYTF.

The genes are TRBV2 and TRBJ2-1; D tentatively fits TRBD1 or TRBD2 (6 bases each). This CDR3 region has 15 residues. Between the trimmed V and J ends, which lost 1 base and 5 bases, there was a span of 12 bases. Per germline, CDR1 SNHLY and CDR2 FYNNEI. CDR3 sequence (DNA): TGTGCCAGCAGTGAAGGACTGAGGGGGGACAATGAGCAGTTCTTC. It translates to CASSEGLRGDNEQFF.

This clone was recorded once. The chain couples TRBV15 to TRBJ2-1, with 8 bases lining up with TRBD1. The CDR3 contains 15 residues. Germline assignment: CDR1 LNHNV and CDR2 YYDKDF (reference sequence). Trimming removed 4 bases from V and 1 base from J; junction bases left unmatched: 3. The CDR3 DNA is TGTGCCACCAGCACAACAGGGGGTTCCTACAATGAGCAGTTCTTC. It yields the protein CATSTTGGSYNEQFF.